The 6 T cell receptor beta chains below all came from one sample that was sequenced in a study of T cell repertoires in cytomegalovirus infection. TCRdb re-called the reads with MiXCR, one entry per CDR3 protein. The sample has under 130,000 distinct CDR3 sequences, 42% seen once. These receptors have no known antigen. The starting material was CD8+ T cells from cultured PBMCs, obtained from culture after CMV antigen stimulation. These receptors originate from a human donor in good health (CMV status not recorded). Some clones in this sample may be carry-over from other donors' samples.

This chain links TRBV10-3 with TRBJ1-1, with 9 bases aligning to TRBD1. Looked up from germline, CDR1 is ENHRY and CDR2 is SYGVKD. The CDR3 has 13 amino acids. V lost 6 bases, J lost 6 bases, and 5 bases stayed unmatched. CDR3 region: CAIRDRGHPEAFF. The CDR3 DNA follows: TGTGCCATCAGGGACAGGGGCCACCCTGAAGCTTTCTTT.

The chain employs TRBV7-9 and TRBJ1-1; TRBD1 matches 9 bases. Germline CDR1 SEHNR, CDR2 FQNEAQ (reference sequence). The CDR3 sequence is 17 residues long. J lost 0 bases, V lost 4 bases, and 9 bases had no gene match. This CDR3 reads CASSWRLGQGMNTEAFF. The CDR3 DNA reads TGTGCCAGCAGCTGGAGATTGGGACAGGGCATGAACACTGAAGCTTTCTTT.

This clonotype was observed at least ten times. The chain employs TRBV19 and TRBJ2-1, with TRBD1 identical over 11 bases. Germline trimming cut 4 bases from V and 7 bases from J; bases unmatched to any gene: 6. CDR3 length equals 15 residues. From germline, CDR1 is LNHDA and CDR2 SQIVND (reference sequence). CDR3 protein: CASSTWTGGLNEQFF. The CDR3 DNA follows: TGTGCCAGTAGTACCTGGACAGGGGGCTTAAATGAGCAGTTCTTC.

The chain couples TRBV2 to TRBJ2-5, with 12 bases that match TRBD2. Germline trimming cut 4 bases from V and 1 base from J; bases unmatched to any gene: 1. The CDR3 runs 15 residues. Germline assignment: CDR1 SNHLY and CDR2 FYNNEI. The CDR3 region is CASSGTSGAQETQYF. The DNA of the CDR3 is TGTGCCAGCAGTGGGACTAGCGGGGCCCAAGAGACCCAGTACTTC. The full variable domain, in which reference TRBV2 and TRBJ2-5 provide the parts outside the CDR3, is EPEVTQTPSHQVTQMGQEVILRCVPISNHLYFYWYRQILGQKVEFLVSFYNNEISEKSEIFDDQFSVERPDGSNFTLKIRSTKLEDSAMYFCASSGTSGAQETQYFGPGTRLLVL.

This chain links TRBV28 with TRBJ2-1, with D perhaps TRBD2 (6 bases). The CDR3 loop spans 14 amino acids. Trimming shortened V by 6 bases and J by 4 bases, and 13 bases separated the two germline ends. Germline-derived CDR1 and CDR2 are MDHEN and SYDVKM. This chain's CDR3 is CASSSGRQYNEQFF. The CDR3, as DNA: TGTGCCAGCAGCTCTGGGAGGCAGTACAATGAGCAGTTCTTC. The full variable domain, in which reference TRBV28 and TRBJ2-1 provide the parts outside the CDR3, is DVKVTQSSRYLVKRTGEKVFLECVQDMDHENMFWYRQDPGLGLRLIYFSYDVKMKEKGDIPEGYSVSREKKERFSLILESASTNQTSMYLCASSSGRQYNEQFFGPGTRLTVL.

The rearrangement uses TRBV27 and TRBJ1-1; TRBD1 agrees at 11 bases. V dropped 8 bases and J dropped 9; count of bases not matched to a gene: 8. CDR1 and CDR2 from the germline V gene are MNHEY and SMNVEV (reference sequence). This CDR3 has 13 residues. The CDR3 bases are TGTGCCAGCTTTGGGACAGGGGGACTTAAAGCTTTCTTT. The encoded protein is CASFGTGGLKAFF.